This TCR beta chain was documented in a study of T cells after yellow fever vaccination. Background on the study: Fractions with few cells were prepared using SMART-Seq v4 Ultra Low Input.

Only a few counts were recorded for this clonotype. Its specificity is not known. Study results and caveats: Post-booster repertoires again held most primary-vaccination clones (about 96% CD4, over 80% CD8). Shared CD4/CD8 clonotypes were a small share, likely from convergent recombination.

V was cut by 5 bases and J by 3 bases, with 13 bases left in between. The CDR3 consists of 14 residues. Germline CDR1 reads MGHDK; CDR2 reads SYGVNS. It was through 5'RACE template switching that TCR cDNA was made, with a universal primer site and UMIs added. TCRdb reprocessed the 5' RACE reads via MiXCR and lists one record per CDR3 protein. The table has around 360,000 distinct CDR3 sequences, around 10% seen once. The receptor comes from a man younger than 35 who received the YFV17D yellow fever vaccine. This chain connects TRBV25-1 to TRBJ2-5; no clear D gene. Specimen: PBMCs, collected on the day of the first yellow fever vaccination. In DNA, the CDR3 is TGTGCCAGCAGTTTTGGATCAGGCAAAGAGACCCAGTACTTC. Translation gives CASSFGSGKETQYF.